A selection of T cell receptor beta chains follows, all from one sample in a study of identifying expanded T cells in peripheral blood. Produced via immunoSEQ multiplex PCR; TCRdb's table is partial and in-frame only. The data contain approximately 120,000 clones, less than 90% of them singletons. What was sequenced was blood. The source of these receptors is a person aged 18 to 75 in good health. The CDR3 runs from the conserved cysteine through the conserved F or W. The order of the fields is D gene, V gene, J gene, clone size, CDR3 protein. The D gene is left open where the match is weak. Clone size is stated in some rows and not others, as once, few, many or a class when expanded.

D gene: NA; V gene: TRBV5-5; J gene: TRBJ1-6; clone size: NA; CDR3 protein: CASSLAGDSPLHF
D gene: NA; V gene: TRBV11-2; J gene: TRBJ2-7; clone size: NA; CDR3 protein: CASSLGRVYEQYF
D gene: NA; V gene: TRBV18; J gene: TRBJ2-1; clone size: NA; CDR3 protein: CASSPGAESYNEQFF
D gene: NA; V gene: TRBV5-1; J gene: TRBJ1-4; clone size: NA; CDR3 protein: CASSLDSTNEKLFF
D gene: NA; V gene: TRBV11-1; J gene: TRBJ1-6; clone size: NA; CDR3 protein: CASSSTDGLNSPLHF
D gene: TRBD2; V gene: TRBV18; J gene: TRBJ2-2; clone size: NA; CDR3 protein: CASSPPPAGAGELFF
D gene: NA; V gene: TRBV7-2; J gene: TRBJ2-2; clone size: NA; CDR3 protein: CASSLTVSGRELFF
D gene: TRBD1; V gene: TRBV6-5; J gene: TRBJ2-7; clone size: once; CDR3 protein: CASSYRRQGSANEQYF
D gene: NA; V gene: TRBV5-1; J gene: TRBJ2-7; clone size: NA; CDR3 protein: CASSLSVRTDSYEQYF
D gene: NA; V gene: TRBV18; J gene: TRBJ2-7; clone size: NA; CDR3 protein: CASSPPGPAYEQYF
D gene: TRBD1; V gene: TRBV2; J gene: TRBJ1-3; clone size: once; CDR3 protein: CASSGTGGDGNTIYF
D gene: NA; V gene: TRBV7-8; J gene: TRBJ1-4; clone size: NA; CDR3 protein: CASSSEQISNEKLFF
D gene: TRBD1; V gene: TRBV13; J gene: TRBJ2-1; clone size: NA; CDR3 protein: CASSLGQGNNEQFF
D gene: NA; V gene: TRBV5-1; J gene: TRBJ1-1; clone size: NA; CDR3 protein: CASSLVRVNTEAFF
D gene: NA; V gene: TRBV18; J gene: TRBJ1-4; clone size: NA; CDR3 protein: CASSPGNEKLFF
D gene: NA; V gene: TRBV28; J gene: TRBJ2-3; clone size: NA; CDR3 protein: CASSRETVDTQYF
D gene: NA; V gene: TRBV27; J gene: TRBJ2-2; clone size: NA; CDR3 protein: CASTDRNTGELFF
D gene: NA; V gene: TRBV28; J gene: TRBJ2-7; clone size: few; CDR3 protein: CASSRVGLYEQYF
D gene: TRBD2; V gene: TRBV27; J gene: TRBJ2-7; clone size: NA; CDR3 protein: CASSLGRTSGRNEQYF
D gene: TRBD2; V gene: TRBV28; J gene: TRBJ2-7; clone size: NA; CDR3 protein: CASGPWSGSSYEQYF
D gene: TRBD2; V gene: TRBV28; J gene: TRBJ2-1; clone size: NA; CDR3 protein: CASRPSGSLGNEQFF
D gene: NA; V gene: TRBV6-5; J gene: TRBJ2-3; clone size: NA; CDR3 protein: CASSKGRAPTDTQYF
D gene: NA; V gene: TRBV6-6; J gene: TRBJ2-2; clone size: few; CDR3 protein: CASKQGQGGTGELFF
D gene: TRBD1; V gene: TRBV7-9; J gene: TRBJ1-4; clone size: once; CDR3 protein: CASSTDGQGWDEKLFF
D gene: NA; V gene: TRBV5-6; J gene: TRBJ2-5; clone size: NA; CDR3 protein: CASTTQRGAGRTQYF
D gene: NA; V gene: TRBV2; J gene: TRBJ2-1; clone size: NA; CDR3 protein: CASTLSWGDNEQFF
D gene: NA; V gene: TRBV28; J gene: TRBJ2-4; clone size: once; CDR3 protein: CASTDETIAKNIQYF
D gene: TRBD1; V gene: TRBV7-9; J gene: TRBJ1-1; clone size: NA; CDR3 protein: CASSRIPGQDEAFF
D gene: NA; V gene: TRBV14; J gene: TRBJ2-3; clone size: NA; CDR3 protein: CASSPITGDTQYF
D gene: TRBD2; V gene: TRBV7-3; J gene: TRBJ2-1; clone size: NA; CDR3 protein: CASSSSGGPYNEQFF
D gene: NA; V gene: TRBV7-2; J gene: TRBJ2-3; clone size: NA; CDR3 protein: CASSQGALTRTDTQYF
D gene: NA; V gene: TRBV7-2; J gene: TRBJ1-6; clone size: NA; CDR3 protein: CASSARLGQNNSPLHF
D gene: TRBD1; V gene: TRBV23-1; J gene: TRBJ2-5; clone size: NA; CDR3 protein: CASSRSSGQGTETQYF
D gene: TRBD1; V gene: TRBV7-9; J gene: TRBJ2-5; clone size: NA; CDR3 protein: CASSRWGQGSGETQYF
D gene: NA; V gene: TRBV29-1; J gene: TRBJ2-3; clone size: NA; CDR3 protein: CSVGGYTDTQYF
D gene: TRBD2; V gene: TRBV10-3; J gene: TRBJ2-3; clone size: NA; CDR3 protein: CAISGGGATDTQYF
D gene: TRBD1; V gene: TRBV18; J gene: TRBJ2-5; clone size: NA; CDR3 protein: CASSPDRVGETQYF
D gene: TRBD2; V gene: TRBV27; J gene: TRBJ2-1; clone size: NA; CDR3 protein: CASSAGTSGSYNEQFF
D gene: NA; V gene: TRBV7-2; J gene: TRBJ2-5; clone size: NA; CDR3 protein: CASSRAIQETQYF
D gene: TRBD2; V gene: TRBV18; J gene: TRBJ2-3; clone size: NA; CDR3 protein: CASSPGLAGSTDTQYF
D gene: NA; V gene: TRBV9; J gene: TRBJ2-7; clone size: once; CDR3 protein: CASSPRLGSYEQYF
D gene: NA; V gene: TRBV6-5; J gene: TRBJ1-2; clone size: NA; CDR3 protein: CASSYSAVTKDYGYTF
D gene: NA; V gene: TRBV7-9; J gene: TRBJ2-1; clone size: NA; CDR3 protein: CASRPDTLAFGPYNEQFF
D gene: TRBD2; V gene: TRBV9; J gene: TRBJ2-5; clone size: NA; CDR3 protein: CASSVVAGGQETQYF
D gene: NA; V gene: TRBV6-5; J gene: TRBJ2-2; clone size: NA; CDR3 protein: CASSRQSQGTGELFF
D gene: NA; V gene: TRBV29-1; J gene: TRBJ1-2; clone size: few; CDR3 protein: CSVAEIYGYTF
D gene: NA; V gene: TRBV28; J gene: TRBJ2-1; clone size: NA; CDR3 protein: CASSPFTGNHYDEQFF
D gene: NA; V gene: TRBV15; J gene: TRBJ1-1; clone size: NA; CDR3 protein: CATSRGWEATEAFF
D gene: TRBD1; V gene: TRBV15; J gene: TRBJ2-7; clone size: NA; CDR3 protein: CATSPFGQGNSYEQYF
D gene: NA; V gene: TRBV18; J gene: TRBJ2-3; clone size: NA; CDR3 protein: CASSRGQEGDTQYF
D gene: NA; V gene: TRBV5-8; J gene: TRBJ1-5; clone size: NA; CDR3 protein: CASSYPNQPQHF
D gene: NA; V gene: TRBV6-5; J gene: TRBJ2-3; clone size: NA; CDR3 protein: CASRRKRPDTDTQYF
D gene: TRBD1; V gene: TRBV27; J gene: TRBJ2-1; clone size: NA; CDR3 protein: CASSPNRDRGRNNEQFF
D gene: TRBD2; V gene: TRBV28; J gene: TRBJ2-7; clone size: NA; CDR3 protein: CASRGSGLVYEQYF
D gene: NA; V gene: TRBV6-1; J gene: TRBJ1-2; clone size: NA; CDR3 protein: CASSEGSGQYGYTF
D gene: TRBD1; V gene: TRBV29-1; J gene: TRBJ2-2; clone size: NA; CDR3 protein: CSVGQGGDTGELFF
D gene: TRBD1; V gene: TRBV18; J gene: TRBJ2-1; clone size: NA; CDR3 protein: CASSPDRVSPLTYNEQFF
D gene: NA; V gene: TRBV6-4; J gene: TRBJ2-3; clone size: NA; CDR3 protein: CASSVSITSDTQYF
D gene: NA; V gene: TRBV27; J gene: TRBJ2-7; clone size: once; CDR3 protein: CASSLSIGAGKAREQYF